This TCR beta chain was identified in a study of blood T cell repertoires in COVID-19. About the research overall: Samples of COVID-19 (acute and convalescent) were obtained from the United States, Italy and Spain. The cDNA or gDNA used as material had been derived from T cells, B-cell-depleted T cells, or PBMCs.

In the authors' methods: Estimation of nucleated cell counts was performed using reference gene primer amplification. The repertoire was sequenced with immunoSEQ multiplex PCR; TCRdb's copy has only in-frame clones and lacks some. V and J calls and clone size are copied from that table; D and trimming were computed from the DNA. The profile covers about 230,000 clones, with roughly 80% appearing a single time and approximately 8.7% taken by the ten largest. The CDR3 is made up of 13 amino acids. Germline CDR1 is MNHEY and CDR2 is SVGAGI. Trimming removed 8 bases from V and 7 bases from J, with 15 bases in between.

Sequencing was done on a sample of peripheral blood. The TCR comes from a woman of 80 years or more with acute or convalescent COVID-19. The rearrangement uses TRBV6-5 and TRBJ2-1, with D perhaps TRBD1 (6 bases). The CDR3, as DNA: TGTGCCAGCTTTACTAGGGGGTGGAATGAGCAGTTCTTC. Translated, it gives CASFTRGWNEQFF.